This T cell receptor beta chain emerged from a study of PD-1 blockade in classical Hodgkin lymphoma. As for the study in general: Patients were administered nivolumab (3 mg/kg intravenously) every 2 weeks.

Profiled with immunoSEQ multiplex PCR; TCRdb holds only in-frame clones, not every one. Here the sample spans fewer than 55,000 clones, more than 70% being singletons. Findings and limits, study-wide: Causes of the repertoire differences remain undefined, possibly disease activity or prior therapy. Patients with an early start, nivolumab under 1 year after ASCT, were excluded. Healthy donors reportedly exceeded newly diagnosed patients in baseline TCR diversity.

Germline V gene data show CDR1 as LGHNA and CDR2 as YSLEER. The CDR3 length is 16 residues. V was shortened by 3 bases and J by 5 bases, with 20 bases between the two germline ends. In regard to this clone: The antigen remains undetermined.

In every patient, relapse followed autologous stem cell transplantation, while exposure to brentuximab vedotin differed. The sequencing used peripheral blood mononuclear cells (PBMCs), collected at baseline. The TCR originated in a human donor with classical Hodgkin lymphoma. The chain has TRBV4-3 and TRBJ2-7; D might be TRBD1 or TRBD2, each matching 6 bases. CDR3 nucleotide sequence: TGCGCCAGCAGCCAGGGGGTGGGGGCTAGCGCCCACGAGCAGTACTTC. This codes for CASSQGVGASAHEQYF.